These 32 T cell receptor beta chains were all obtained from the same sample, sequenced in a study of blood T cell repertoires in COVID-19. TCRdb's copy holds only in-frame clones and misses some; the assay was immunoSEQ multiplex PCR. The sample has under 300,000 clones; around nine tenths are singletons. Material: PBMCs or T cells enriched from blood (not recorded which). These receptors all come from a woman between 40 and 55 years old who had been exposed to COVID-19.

The CDR3 coding sequence is TGTGCCAGCAGCTTGACTAGACCGACAGATACGCAGTATTTT. Its translation: CASSLTRPTDTQYF. The V gene is TRBV5-8, the J gene TRBJ2-3, with D perhaps TRBD2 (5 bases). The germline CDR1 and CDR2 sequences are SGHTS and YDEGEE. The CDR3 loop spans 14 amino acids. The V end was cut by 1 base, the J end by 3 bases, with 9 bases between.

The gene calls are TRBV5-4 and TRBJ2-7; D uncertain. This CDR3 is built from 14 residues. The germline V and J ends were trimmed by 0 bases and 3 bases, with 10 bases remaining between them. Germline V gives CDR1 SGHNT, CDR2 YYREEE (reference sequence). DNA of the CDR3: TGTGCCAGCAGCTTGGATGGGTACTACTACGAGCAGTACGTC. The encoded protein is CASSLDGYYYEQYV.

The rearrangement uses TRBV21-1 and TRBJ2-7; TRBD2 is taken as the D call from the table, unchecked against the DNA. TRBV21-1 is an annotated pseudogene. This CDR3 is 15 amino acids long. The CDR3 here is CASSKAREGAYEQYF. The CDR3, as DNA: TGTGCCAGCAGCAAAGCCCGGGAGGGGGCCTACGAGCAGTACTTC.

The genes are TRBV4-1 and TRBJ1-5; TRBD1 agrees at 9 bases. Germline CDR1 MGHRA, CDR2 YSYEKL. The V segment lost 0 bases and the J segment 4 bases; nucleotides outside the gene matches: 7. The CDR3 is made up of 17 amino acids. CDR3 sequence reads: CASSQDHNRGRNQPQHF. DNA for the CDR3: TGCGCCAGCAGCCAAGATCACAACAGGGGGCGAAATCAGCCCCAGCATTTT.

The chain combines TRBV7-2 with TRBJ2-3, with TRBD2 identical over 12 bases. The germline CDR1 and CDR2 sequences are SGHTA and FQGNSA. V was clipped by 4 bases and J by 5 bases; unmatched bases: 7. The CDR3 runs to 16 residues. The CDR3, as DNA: TGTGCCAGCAGCTCCCCGGCTAGCGGGGGGGGAGATACGCAGTATTTT. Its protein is CASSSPASGGGDTQYF.

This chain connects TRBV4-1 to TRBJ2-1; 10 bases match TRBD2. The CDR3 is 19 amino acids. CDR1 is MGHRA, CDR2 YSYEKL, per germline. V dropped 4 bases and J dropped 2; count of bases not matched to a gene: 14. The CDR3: CASSPRGLAGDSAYNEQFF. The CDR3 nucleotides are TGCGCCAGCAGCCCTCGGGGGCTAGCGGGAGATTCTGCCTACAATGAGCAGTTCTTC.

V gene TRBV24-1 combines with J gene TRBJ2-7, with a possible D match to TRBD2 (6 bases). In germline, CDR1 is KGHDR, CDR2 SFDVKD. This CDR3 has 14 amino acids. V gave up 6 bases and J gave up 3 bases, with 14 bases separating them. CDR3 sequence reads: CATSSAGSYYEQYF. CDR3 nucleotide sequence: TGTGCCACCAGTTCCGCCGGGAGCTACTACGAGCAGTACTTC.

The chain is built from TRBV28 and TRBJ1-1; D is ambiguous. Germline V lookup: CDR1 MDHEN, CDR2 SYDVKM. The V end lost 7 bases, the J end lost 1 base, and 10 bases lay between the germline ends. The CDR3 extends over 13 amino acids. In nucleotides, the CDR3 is TGTGCCAGCAACCCTCTAGGGAACACTGAAGCTTTCTTT. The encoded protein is CASNPLGNTEAFF.

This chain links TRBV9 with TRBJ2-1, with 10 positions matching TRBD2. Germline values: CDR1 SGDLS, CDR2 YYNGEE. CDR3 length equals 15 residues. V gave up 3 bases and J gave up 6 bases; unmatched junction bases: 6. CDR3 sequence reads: CASSGLAGVVNEQFF. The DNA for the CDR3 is TGTGCCAGCAGCGGTCTAGCGGGAGTTGTCAATGAGCAGTTCTTC.

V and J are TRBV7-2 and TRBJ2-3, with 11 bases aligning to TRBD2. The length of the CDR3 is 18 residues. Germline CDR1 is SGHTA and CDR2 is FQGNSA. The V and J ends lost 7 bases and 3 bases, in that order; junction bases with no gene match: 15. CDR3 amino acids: CASTQWAPGTSGTDTQYF. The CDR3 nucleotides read TGTGCCAGCACCCAATGGGCCCCCGGGACTAGCGGAACAGATACGCAGTATTTT.

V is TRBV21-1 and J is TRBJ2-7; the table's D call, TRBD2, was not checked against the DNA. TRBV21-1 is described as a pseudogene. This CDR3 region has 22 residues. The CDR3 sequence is CASSKASMIPGLAGGPSYEQYV. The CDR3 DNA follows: TGTGCCAGCAGCAAAGCCTCGATGATCCCGGGACTAGCGGGAGGGCCGTCCTACGAGCAGTACGTC.

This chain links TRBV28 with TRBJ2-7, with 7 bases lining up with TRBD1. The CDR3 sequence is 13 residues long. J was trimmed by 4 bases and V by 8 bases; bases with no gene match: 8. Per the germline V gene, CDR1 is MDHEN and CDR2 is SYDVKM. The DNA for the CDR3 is TGTGCCAGCTCGACAGGGCGCGGATACGAGCAGTACTTC. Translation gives CASSTGRGYEQYF.

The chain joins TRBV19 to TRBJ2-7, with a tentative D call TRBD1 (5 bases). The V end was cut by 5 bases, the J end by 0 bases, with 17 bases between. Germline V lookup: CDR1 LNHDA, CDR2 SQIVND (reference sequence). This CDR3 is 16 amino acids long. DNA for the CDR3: TGTGCCAGTAGTCGTTATCAGACAGATACCTCCTACGAGCAGTACTTC. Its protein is CASSRYQTDTSYEQYF.

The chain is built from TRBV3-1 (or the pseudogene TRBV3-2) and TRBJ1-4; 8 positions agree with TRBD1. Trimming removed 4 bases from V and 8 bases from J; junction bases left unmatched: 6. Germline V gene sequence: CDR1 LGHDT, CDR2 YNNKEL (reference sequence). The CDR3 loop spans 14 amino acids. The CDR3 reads CASSPDRGGEKLFF. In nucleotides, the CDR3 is TGTGCCAGCAGCCCCGACAGGGGCGGGGAAAAACTGTTTTTT.

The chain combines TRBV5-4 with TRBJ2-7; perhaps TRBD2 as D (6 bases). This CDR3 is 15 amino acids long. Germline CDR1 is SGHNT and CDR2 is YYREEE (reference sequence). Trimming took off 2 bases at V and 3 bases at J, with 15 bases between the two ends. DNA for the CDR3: TGTGCCAGCAGCTTAGGTGGCAGGCGGGGCTACGAGCAGTACTTC. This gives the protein CASSLGGRRGYEQYF.

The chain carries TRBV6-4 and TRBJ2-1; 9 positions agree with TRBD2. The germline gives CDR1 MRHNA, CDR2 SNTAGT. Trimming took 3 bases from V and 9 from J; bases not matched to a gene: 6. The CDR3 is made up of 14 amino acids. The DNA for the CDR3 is TGTGCCAGCAGTGATCGCGGGGGGGGATGTGAGCAGTTCTTC. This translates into CASSDRGGGCEQFF.

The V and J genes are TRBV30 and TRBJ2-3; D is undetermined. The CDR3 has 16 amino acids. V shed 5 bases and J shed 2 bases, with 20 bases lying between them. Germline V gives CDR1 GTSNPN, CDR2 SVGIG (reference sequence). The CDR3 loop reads CAWSVSRHLFTDTQYF. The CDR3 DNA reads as TGTGCCTGGTCGGTTTCCCGCCACCTCTTCACAGATACGCAGTATTTT.

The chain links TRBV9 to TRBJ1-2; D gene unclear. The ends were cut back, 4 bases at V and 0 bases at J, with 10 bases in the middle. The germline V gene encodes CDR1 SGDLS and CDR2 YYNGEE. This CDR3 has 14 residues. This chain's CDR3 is CASSSTVANYGYTF. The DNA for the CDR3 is TGTGCCAGCAGCAGTACAGTAGCTAACTATGGCTACACCTTC.

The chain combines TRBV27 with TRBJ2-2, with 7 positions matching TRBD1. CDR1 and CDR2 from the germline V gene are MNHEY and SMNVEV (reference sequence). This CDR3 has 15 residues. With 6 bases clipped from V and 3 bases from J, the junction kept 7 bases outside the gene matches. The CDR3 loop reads CASRIGQAYTGELFF. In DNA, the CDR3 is TGTGCCAGCAGAATTGGACAGGCATACACCGGGGAGCTGTTTTTT.

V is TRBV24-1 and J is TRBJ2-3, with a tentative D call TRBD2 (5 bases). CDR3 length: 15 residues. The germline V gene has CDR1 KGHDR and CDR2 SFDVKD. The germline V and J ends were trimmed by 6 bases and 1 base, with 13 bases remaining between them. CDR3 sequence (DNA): TGTGCCACCAGTAGGACTGAATTGCGCACAGATACGCAGTATTTT. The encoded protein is CATSRTELRTDTQYF.

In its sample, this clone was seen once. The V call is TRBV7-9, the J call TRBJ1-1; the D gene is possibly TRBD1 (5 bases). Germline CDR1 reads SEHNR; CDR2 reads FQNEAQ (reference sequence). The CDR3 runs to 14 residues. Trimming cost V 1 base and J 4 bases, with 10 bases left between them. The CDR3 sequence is CASSLVRVFTEAFF. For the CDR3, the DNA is TGTGCCAGCAGCTTAGTCAGGGTTTTCACTGAAGCTTTCTTT. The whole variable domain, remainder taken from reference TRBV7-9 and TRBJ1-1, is DTGVSQNPRHKITKRGQNVTFRCDPISEHNRLYWYRQTLGQGPEFLTYFQNEAQLEKSRLLSDRFSAERPKGSFSTLEIQRTEQGDSAMYLCASSLVRVFTEAFFGQGTRLTVV.

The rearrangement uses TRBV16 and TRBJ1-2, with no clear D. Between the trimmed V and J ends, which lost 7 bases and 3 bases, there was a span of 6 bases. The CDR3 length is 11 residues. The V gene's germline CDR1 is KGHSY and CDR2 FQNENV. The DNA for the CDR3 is TGTGCCAGCAACAGAGACTATGGCTACACCTTC. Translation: CASNRDYGYTF.

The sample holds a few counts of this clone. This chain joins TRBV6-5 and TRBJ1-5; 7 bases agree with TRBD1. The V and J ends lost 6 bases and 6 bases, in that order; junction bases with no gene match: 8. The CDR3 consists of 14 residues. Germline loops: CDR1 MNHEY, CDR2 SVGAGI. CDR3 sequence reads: CASRQTGLVQPQHF. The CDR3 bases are TGTGCCAGCAGACAGACAGGGTTGGTTCAGCCCCAGCATTTT.

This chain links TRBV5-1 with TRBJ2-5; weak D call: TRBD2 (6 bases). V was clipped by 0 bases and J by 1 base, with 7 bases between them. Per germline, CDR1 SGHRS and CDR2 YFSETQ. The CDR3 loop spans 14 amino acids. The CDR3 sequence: CASSLAGGQETQYF. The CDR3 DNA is TGCGCCAGCAGCTTGGCCGGGGGCCAAGAGACCCAGTACTTC.

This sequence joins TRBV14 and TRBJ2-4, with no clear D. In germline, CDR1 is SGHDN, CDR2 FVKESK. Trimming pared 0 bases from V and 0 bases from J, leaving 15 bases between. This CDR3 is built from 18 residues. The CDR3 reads CASSQEVRRPLAKNIQYF. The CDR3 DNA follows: TGTGCCAGCAGCCAAGAAGTTCGCAGGCCACTAGCCAAAAACATTCAGTACTTC.

DNA of the CDR3: TGTGCCAGCAGTTTAGACAGTGTGGATACGCAGTATTTT. It encodes CASSLDSVDTQYF. The J gene is TRBJ2-3, the V gene TRBV6-6; possibly TRBD1 for D (5 bases). Germline V gene sequence: CDR1 MNHNY, CDR2 SVGAGI (reference sequence). The V and J ends lost 4 bases and 6 bases respectively, with 11 bases between them. The CDR3 is 13 amino acids.

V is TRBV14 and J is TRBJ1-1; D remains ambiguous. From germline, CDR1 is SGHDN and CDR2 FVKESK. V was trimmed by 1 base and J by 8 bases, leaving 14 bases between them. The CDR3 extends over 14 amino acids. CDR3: CASSQARSGVEAFF. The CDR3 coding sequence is TGTGCCAGCAGCCAAGCCCGCTCGGGAGTCGAAGCTTTCTTT.

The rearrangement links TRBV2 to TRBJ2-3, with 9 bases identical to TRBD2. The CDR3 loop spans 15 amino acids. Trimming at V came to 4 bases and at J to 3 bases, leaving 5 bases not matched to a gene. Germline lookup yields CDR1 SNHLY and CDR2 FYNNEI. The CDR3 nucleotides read TGTGCCAGCAGTGGGTTTGGACTAGCGACAGATACGCAGTATTTT. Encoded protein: CASSGFGLATDTQYF.

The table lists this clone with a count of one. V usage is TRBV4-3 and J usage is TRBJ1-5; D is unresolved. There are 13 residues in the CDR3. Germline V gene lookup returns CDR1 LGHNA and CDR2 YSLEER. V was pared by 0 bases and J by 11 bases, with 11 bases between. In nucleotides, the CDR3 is TGCGCCAGCAGCCAAGATCCAGAATCGTCCCAGCATTTT. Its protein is CASSQDPESSQHF.

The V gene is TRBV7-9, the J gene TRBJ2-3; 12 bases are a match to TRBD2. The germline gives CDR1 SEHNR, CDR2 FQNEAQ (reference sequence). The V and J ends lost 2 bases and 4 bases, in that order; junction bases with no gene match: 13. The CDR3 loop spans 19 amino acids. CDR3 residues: CASSLRGASGRAGADTQYF. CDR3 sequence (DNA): TGTGCCAGCAGCTTAAGGGGGGCTAGCGGGAGGGCCGGCGCAGATACGCAGTATTTT.

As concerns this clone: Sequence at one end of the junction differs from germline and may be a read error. Here the CDR3 reads CASRPRQGARVVF. The CDR3 bases are TGTGCCAGCAGACCCAGACAGGGGGCGCGAGTTGTCTTC. The chain has TRBV12-3 or TRBV12-4 and TRBJ2-7, with 10 bases fitting TRBD1. CDR3 length: 13 residues.

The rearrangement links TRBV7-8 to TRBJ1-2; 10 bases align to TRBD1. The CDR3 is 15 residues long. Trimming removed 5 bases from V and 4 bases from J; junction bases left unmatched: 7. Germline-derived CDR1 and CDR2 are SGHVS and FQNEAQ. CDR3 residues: CASSPRTGGGYGYTF. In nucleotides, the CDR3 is TGTGCCAGCAGCCCCCGGACAGGGGGGGGCTATGGCTACACCTTC.